The 26 T cell receptor beta chains below come from one sample, sequenced in a study of OX40 agonist ivuxolimab in advanced cancers. Profiled with immunoSEQ multiplex PCR; TCRdb holds only in-frame clones, not every one. Of tens of thousands of clones listed, approximately 80% are singletons. The input for sequencing was CD4+ or CD8+ T cells sorted from blood, taken in a trial of the OX40 agonist ivuxolimab. The receptors were gathered from an adult with an advanced solid tumor such as melanoma, head and neck, liver or kidney cancer.

CDR3 nucleotide sequence: TGTGCCAGCAGACCCCCCGGGACAGTTCCCCCAGATACGCAGTATTTT. Protein product: CASRPPGTVPPDTQYF. The chain is built from TRBV28 and TRBJ2-3; 7 bases fit TRBD1. Germline loops: CDR1 MDHEN, CDR2 SYDVKM. V dropped 6 bases and J dropped 4; count of bases not matched to a gene: 13. The CDR3 is 16 amino acids.

The genes are TRBV6-1 and TRBJ2-5, with D tentatively TRBD1 or TRBD2 (5 bases each). Trimming removed 2 bases at V and 4 bases at J, with 8 bases between. The CDR3 length is 13 residues. Germline V gene lookup returns CDR1 MNHNS and CDR2 SASEGT. The CDR3 coding sequence is TGTGCCAGCAGTGAACGAGGGGTAGAGACCCAGTACTTC. Translated, it gives CASSERGVETQYF.

This chain links TRBV19 with TRBJ1-4, with 9 bases that match TRBD1. J gave up 5 bases and V 4 bases, and 5 bases lay outside the gene matches. Per the germline V gene, CDR1 is LNHDA and CDR2 is SQIVND (reference sequence). The CDR3 is 15 residues long. This chain's CDR3 is CASSRDRDRNEKLFF. The CDR3 bases are TGTGCCAGTAGTAGGGACAGGGACCGAAATGAAAAACTGTTTTTT.

The count of this clone is one. The chain links TRBV4-3 to TRBJ2-5; TRBD2 matches 13 bases. J was trimmed by 2 bases and V by 3 bases; bases with no gene match: 3. This CDR3 spans 16 amino acids. Looked up from germline, CDR1 is LGHNA and CDR2 is YSLEER. The CDR3 DNA sequence: TGCGCCAGCAGCCAGGAACTAGCGGGGGGGCAAGAGACCCAGTACTTC. Encoded protein: CASSQELAGGQETQYF.

The chain couples TRBV28 to TRBJ2-7; TRBD2 matches at 11 bases. Germline V gives CDR1 MDHEN, CDR2 SYDVKM. V shed 8 bases and J 1 base; nucleotides not matched to a gene: 10. The CDR3 is made up of 16 amino acids. Here the CDR3 reads CASVPTASGRSYEQYF. The CDR3 coding sequence is TGTGCCAGCGTCCCTACGGCTAGCGGGAGGTCCTACGAGCAGTACTTC. Full variable domain (outside the CDR3, taken from reference TRBV28 and TRBJ2-7): DVKVTQSSRYLVKRTGEKVFLECVQDMDHENMFWYRQDPGLGLRLIYFSYDVKMKEKGDIPEGYSVSREKKERFSLILESASTNQTSMYLCASVPTASGRSYEQYFGPGTRLTVT.

The chain couples TRBV10-3 to TRBJ2-7; 10 nucleotides line up with TRBD2. Germline CDR1 and CDR2: ENHRY and SYGVKD. This CDR3 contains 13 residues. The V gene end was trimmed by 10 bases and the J gene end by 6 bases; junction bases not matched to a gene: 9. The CDR3 region is CANSYQREGEQYF. For the CDR3, the DNA is TGTGCCAACTCATACCAGCGGGAGGGCGAGCAGTACTTC.

A note on this clone: This specimen includes other DNA sequences encoding the same CDR3. The rearrangement links TRBV4-3 to TRBJ2-7; no definite D call. V shed 1 base and J shed 1 base, with 5 bases lying between them. The germline gives CDR1 LGHNA, CDR2 YSLEER. CDR3 length: 13 residues. The CDR3 here is CASSQGLSYEQYF. The CDR3, as DNA: TGCGCCAGCAGCCAAGGACTTTCCTACGAGCAGTACTTC.

The rearrangement links TRBV5-6 to TRBJ2-7; TRBD1 is a possible D gene (5 bases). V was trimmed by 3 bases and J by 4 bases, leaving 14 bases between them. CDR3 size: 14 residues. Germline V lookup: CDR1 SGHDT, CDR2 YYEEEE. This CDR3 reads CASSSRWGTYEQYF. In nucleotides, the CDR3 is TGTGCCAGCAGCTCCCGCTGGGGCACATACGAGCAGTACTTC.

The chain has TRBV10-3 and TRBJ2-6, with 12 positions matching TRBD1. This CDR3 is 18 amino acids long. CDR1 ENHRY and CDR2 SYGVKD come from the germline V gene. V shed 6 bases, J shed 0 bases, and the junction held 6 bases outside the gene matches. The CDR3 loop reads CAISGGTGGGSGANVLTF. The CDR3 DNA follows: TGTGCCATCAGCGGCGGGACAGGGGGCGGCTCTGGGGCCAACGTCCTGACTTTC.

This chain joins TRBV5-1 and TRBJ1-1; 7 bases map to TRBD1. The trim removed 0 bases at V and 0 bases at J, leaving 2 bases unmatched. This CDR3 spans 15 amino acids. Germline-derived CDR1 and CDR2 are SGHRS and YFSETQ. The CDR3 sequence is CASSLAGTVNTEAFF. CDR3 DNA: TGCGCCAGCAGCTTGGCCGGGACAGTGAACACTGAAGCTTTCTTT.

The genes are TRBV14 and TRBJ2-7; TRBD1 matches 9 bases. Per germline, CDR1 SGHDN and CDR2 FVKESK. This CDR3 has 15 residues. Trimming cost V 4 bases and J 5 bases; bases outside gene matches: 9. CDR3 bases: TGTGCCAGCAGCCGGGACAGGGATGAAAAACACGAGCAGTACTTC. It codes for CASSRDRDEKHEQYF.

The J gene is TRBJ2-1, the V gene TRBV11-2; D is unresolved. Trimming removed 3 bases at V and 0 bases at J, with 9 bases between. Per germline, CDR1 SGHAT and CDR2 FQNNGV. The CDR3 loop spans 15 amino acids. The CDR3 DNA follows: TGTGCCAGCAGCTTGCAACAGAGCTCCTACAATGAGCAGTTCTTC. The encoded protein is CASSLQQSSYNEQFF.

A single count supports this clone. The chain employs TRBV7-2 and TRBJ2-2; 9 positions match TRBD2. CDR1 and CDR2 from the germline V gene are SGHTA and FQGNSA. The junction had 10 bases not matched to a gene; V was cut back by 8 bases and J by 6 bases. CDR3 size: 15 residues. The CDR3 nucleotides are TGTGCCAGCTCCCCGGGCGGGGGGGCCCCCGGGGAGCTGTTTTTT. Encoded protein: CASSPGGGAPGELFF.

The chain employs TRBV4-1 and TRBJ2-7; the match to TRBD2 covers 10 bases. The CDR3 runs to 16 residues. Trimming took 0 bases from V and 3 from J; bases not matched to a gene: 5. Germline CDR1 reads MGHRA; CDR2 reads YSYEKL. The CDR3 coding sequence is TGCGCCAGCAGCCAAGATCTGGCTAGCGGGAGCTACGAGCAGTACTTC. It specifies CASSQDLASGSYEQYF.

V and J are TRBV5-1 and TRBJ1-6; 9 nucleotides match TRBD1. The CDR3 is made up of 16 amino acids. Germline lookup yields CDR1 SGHRS and CDR2 YFSETQ. Germline trimming cut 0 bases from V and 9 bases from J; bases unmatched to any gene: 7. The CDR3 sequence: CASSLEGQGQGSPLHF. Here the CDR3 DNA reads TGCGCCAGCAGCTTGGAAGGACAGGGGCAGGGTTCACCCCTCCACTTT.

This sequence joins TRBV7-2 and TRBJ2-2; D not resolved. The CDR3 has 16 residues. The V gene lost 5 bases and the J gene lost 2 bases, with 15 bases spanning the gap. The germline V gene encodes CDR1 SGHTA and CDR2 FQGNSA. For the CDR3, the DNA is TGTGCCAGCAGCACTTACAGTAAGGCTAACACCGGGGAGCTGTTTTTT. Amino acids: CASSTYSKANTGELFF.

DNA for the CDR3: TGTGCCAGTCAACTATTTTGGGGCGGGGGGTACTCCTACAATGAGCAGTTCTTC. As protein: CASQLFWGGGYSYNEQFF. V and J are TRBV7-2 and TRBJ2-1, with 8 nucleotides matching TRBD2. The V and J ends lost 9 bases and 0 bases, in that order; junction bases with no gene match: 16. Per the germline V gene, CDR1 is SGHTA and CDR2 is FQGNSA. The CDR3 has 18 amino acids.

The chain carries TRBV5-4 and TRBJ2-7; 8 nucleotides match TRBD2. CDR1 SGHNT and CDR2 YYREEE come from the germline V gene (reference sequence). Trimming took 2 bases from V and 7 from J; bases not matched to a gene: 11. CDR3 length: 15 residues. CDR3 residues: CASSFFGRAFGEQYF. For the CDR3, the DNA is TGTGCCAGCAGCTTTTTCGGGAGGGCATTTGGTGAGCAGTACTTC.

The chain has TRBV5-1 and TRBJ2-3; possibly TRBD1 or TRBD2 for D (6 bases each). This CDR3 spans 15 amino acids. Deletions cut 2 bases from V and 1 base from J, with 11 bases between. From germline, CDR1 is SGHRS and CDR2 YFSETQ. CDR3 loop: CASSLGGFGTDTQYF. The CDR3 nucleotides are TGCGCCAGCAGCTTAGGGGGGTTCGGCACAGATACGCAGTATTTT.

This rearrangement joins TRBV30 to TRBJ2-3; D is perhaps TRBD1 or TRBD2 (5 bases each). From germline, CDR1 is GTSNPN and CDR2 SVGIG (reference sequence). The V gene lost 0 bases and the J gene lost 4 bases, with 11 bases spanning the gap. The CDR3 contains 14 residues. CDR3 DNA sequence: TGTGCCTGGAGTGTACTGGGGGTTTCAGATACGCAGTATTTT. Its protein is CAWSVLGVSDTQYF.

The chain has TRBV5-1 and TRBJ1-1; 7 nucleotides match TRBD1. Looked up from germline, CDR1 is SGHRS and CDR2 is YFSETQ. V lost 3 bases to trimming and J lost 5 bases; unmatched junction nucleotides: 4. This CDR3 has 13 amino acids. The CDR3 region is CASSWGQNTEAFF. Here the CDR3 DNA reads TGCGCCAGCAGCTGGGGACAGAATACTGAAGCTTTCTTT.

This chain uses TRBV7-6 with TRBJ2-1; 8 nucleotides agree with TRBD1. Per germline, CDR1 SGHVS and CDR2 FNYEAQ. The CDR3 covers 16 residues. The junction had 10 bases not matched to a gene; V was cut back by 1 base and J by 8 bases. CDR3 amino acids: CASSLVQGAISYEQFF. The DNA for the CDR3 is TGTGCCAGCAGCTTAGTCCAGGGGGCGATTTCATATGAGCAGTTCTTC.

This chain joins TRBV11-1 and TRBJ2-3, with a tentative D call TRBD2 (5 bases). The germline V gene has CDR1 SGHAT and CDR2 FQDESV (reference sequence). This CDR3 comprises 16 residues. V dropped 1 base and J dropped 2 bases, with 13 bases sitting between them. The CDR3 DNA follows: TGTGCCAGCAGCTTAGGGTCGAGGGTTACCACAGATACGCAGTATTTT. It is translated as CASSLGSRVTTDTQYF.

V and J are TRBV5-5 and TRBJ1-2, with 9 nucleotides matching TRBD1. Per germline, CDR1 SGHKS and CDR2 YYEKEE (reference sequence). V was pared by 4 bases and J by 3 bases, with 7 bases of the junction left unmatched. The CDR3 contains 15 residues. CDR3 region: CASSPGQGSYYGYTF. The DNA for the CDR3 is TGTGCCAGCAGCCCCGGACAGGGGTCGTACTATGGCTACACCTTC. The full variable domain, in which reference TRBV5-5 and TRBJ1-2 provide the parts outside the CDR3, is DAGVTQSPTHLIKTRGQQVTLRCSPISGHKSVSWYQQVLGQGPQFIFQYYEKEERGRGNFPDRFSARQFPNYSSELNVNALLLGDSALYLCASSPGQGSYYGYTFGSGTRLTVV.

This clone was observed once. The chain joins TRBV6-6 to TRBJ1-5; a weak D match, TRBD1 (6 bases). CDR1 MNHNY and CDR2 SVGAGI come from the germline V gene (reference sequence). This CDR3 is built from 14 residues. Trimming pared 6 bases from V and 2 bases from J, leaving 11 bases between. CDR3 sequence reads: CASRGQLGNQPQHF. In DNA form, the CDR3 reads TGTGCCAGCAGAGGACAGCTGGGCAATCAGCCCCAGCATTTT.

This clone has only a few counts. The genes are TRBV11-2 and TRBJ1-5; D remains ambiguous. The CDR3 covers 16 residues. V lost 1 base and J 4 bases, leaving 14 bases between the germline ends. Germline CDR1 SGHAT, CDR2 FQNNGV. As DNA, the CDR3 is TGTGCCAGCAGCTTAGGGTATGCGGCAGCAAATCAGCCCCAGCATTTT. Amino acids: CASSLGYAAANQPQHF.